These 23 T cell receptor beta chains came from one sample sequenced in a study of blood T cell repertoires in COVID-19. Measured with immunoSEQ multiplex PCR; TCRdb has only the in-frame clones, and not every one. The repertoire holds more than 300,000 clones, about 82% seen once, with 1.5% to 2% in the top ten. The sequenced sample was peripheral blood. These receptors all come from a woman between 50 and 59 years old with acute or convalescent COVID-19.

The rearrangement links TRBV7-2 to TRBJ2-5; 10 bases match TRBD2. The germline V gene encodes CDR1 SGHTA and CDR2 FQGNSA. This CDR3 contains 14 residues. The trim removed 5 bases at V and 4 bases at J, leaving 4 bases unmatched. The CDR3 bases are TGTGCCAGCAGCCCCTGGACTAGCGGAGAGACCCAGTACTTC. Its translation: CASSPWTSGETQYF. Together with reference TRBV7-2 and TRBJ2-5, the CDR3 gives the full variable domain: GAGVSQSPSNKVTEKGKDVELRCDPISGHTALYWYRQSLGQGLEFLIYFQGNSAPDKSGLPSDRFSAERTGGSVSTLTIQRTQQEDSAVYLCASSPWTSGETQYFGPGTRLLVL.

This chain joins TRBV28 and TRBJ2-7, with 7 bases that match TRBD2. J was trimmed by 6 bases and V by 4 bases; bases with no gene match: 12. The CDR3 has 15 amino acids. Germline CDR1 is MDHEN and CDR2 is SYDVKM. This chain's CDR3 is CASSYAGTTMGEQYF. The CDR3 region has the DNA TGTGCCAGCAGTTACGCCGGGACTACCATGGGCGAGCAGTACTTC. The variable domain in full, completed from reference TRBV28 and TRBJ2-7, reads DVKVTQSSRYLVKRTGEKVFLECVQDMDHENMFWYRQDPGLGLRLIYFSYDVKMKEKGDIPEGYSVSREKKERFSLILESASTNQTSMYLCASSYAGTTMGEQYFGPGTRLTVT.

This clone was found once. The chain joins TRBV19 to TRBJ2-1; 13 bases are shared with TRBD2. The CDR3 spans 18 residues. The V and J ends lost 2 bases and 8 bases, in that order; junction bases with no gene match: 12. In germline, CDR1 is LNHDA, CDR2 SQIVND (reference sequence). CDR3 region: CASSIFPPTSGRLYEQFF. CDR3 DNA: TGTGCCAGTAGTATATTCCCGCCGACTAGCGGGAGGCTCTATGAGCAGTTCTTC.

This chain links TRBV5-1 with TRBJ2-7; TRBD2 might be the D (6 bases). Germline CDR1 and CDR2: SGHRS and YFSETQ. CDR3 length equals 15 residues. Trimming took off 4 bases at V and 5 bases at J, with 19 bases between the two ends. The CDR3 DNA reads as TGCGCCAGCAGCCGCACCGGGGGATCGCAGGACGAGCAGTACTTC. Protein sequence: CASSRTGGSQDEQYF.

The genes are TRBV19 and TRBJ1-5; 7 nucleotides align to TRBD1. Germline V gives CDR1 LNHDA, CDR2 SQIVND (reference sequence). This CDR3 is built from 13 residues. J was trimmed by 6 bases and V by 4 bases; bases with no gene match: 3. CDR3 in DNA: TGTGCCAGTAGTAGTGGGACAGCTCAGCCCCAGCATTTT. Protein sequence: CASSSGTAQPQHF.

The rearrangement joins TRBV5-5 to TRBJ1-3, with D uncertain. Germline lookup yields CDR1 SGHKS and CDR2 YYEKEE (reference sequence). V shed 2 bases and J shed 0 bases, with 6 bases lying between them. This CDR3 is built from 14 residues. CDR3 residues: CASSFSNSGNTIYF. Written as DNA, the CDR3 is TGTGCCAGCAGCTTTAGTAACTCTGGAAACACCATATATTTT.

This rearrangement joins TRBV27 to TRBJ1-2; perhaps TRBD1 as D (6 bases). Germline lookup yields CDR1 MNHEY and CDR2 SMNVEV (reference sequence). The CDR3 covers 14 residues. Trimming left V 5 bases short and J 7 bases short, with 17 bases between. The CDR3 bases are TGTGCCAGCAGTGACACAGGGTTCGGCGTTGGCTACACCTTC. Its translation: CASSDTGFGVGYTF.

The V and J genes are TRBV10-2 and TRBJ1-5; 8 bases align to TRBD1. The germline gives CDR1 WSHSY, CDR2 SAAADI. The CDR3 length is 13 residues. V lost 8 bases, J lost 6 bases, and 6 bases stayed unmatched. The DNA for the CDR3 is TGCGCCAGCGAGGACAGGGATGGTCAGCCCCAGCATTTT. Amino acid sequence: CASEDRDGQPQHF.

The chain links TRBV7-3 to TRBJ2-3; 11 positions match TRBD2. The germline gives CDR1 SGHTA, CDR2 FQGTGA. The CDR3 covers 18 residues. The V segment lost 5 bases and the J segment 4 bases; nucleotides outside the gene matches: 14. Written as DNA, the CDR3 is TGTGCCAGCAGCAAACTTACCCAAATAGCGGGAGGGCCAGATACGCAGTATTTT. This translates into CASSKLTQIAGGPDTQYF.

This rearrangement joins TRBV7-9 to TRBJ2-1; 9 nucleotides match TRBD2. Germline V gene sequence: CDR1 SEHNR, CDR2 FQNEAQ (reference sequence). V was pared by 7 bases and J by 7 bases, with 8 bases of the junction left unmatched. The CDR3 has 14 amino acids. CDR3 loop: CASNGSGRSNEQFF. CDR3 sequence (DNA): TGTGCCAGCAACGGAAGCGGGAGGTCGAATGAGCAGTTCTTC.

CDR3 sequence reads: CASSLLAAKNIQYF. For the CDR3, the DNA is TGTGCCAGCAGTTTACTAGCGGCTAAAAACATTCAGTACTTC. The chain uses TRBV28 and TRBJ2-4; 7 nucleotides match TRBD2. V shed 2 bases, J shed 4 bases, and the junction held 2 bases outside the gene matches. The CDR3 has 14 residues. The germline V gene has CDR1 MDHEN and CDR2 SYDVKM.

This chain connects TRBV12-3 or TRBV12-4 to TRBJ1-2, with D maybe TRBD1 (5 bases). V was pared by 6 bases and J by 5 bases, with 10 bases between. The CDR3 runs to 12 residues. In DNA form, the CDR3 reads TGTGCCAGCAGCTCGACAGTTTATGGCTACACCTTC. Translation gives CASSSTVYGYTF.

The chain employs TRBV5-1 and TRBJ2-7; 7 nucleotides agree with TRBD1. This CDR3 is built from 14 residues. In germline, CDR1 is SGHRS, CDR2 YFSETQ. J was trimmed by 0 bases and V by 4 bases; bases with no gene match: 4. In nucleotides, the CDR3 is TGCGCCAGCAGCCCCGGACAGGTCTCCTACGAGCAGTACTTC. It encodes CASSPGQVSYEQYF. The whole variable domain, remainder taken from reference TRBV5-1 and TRBJ2-7, is KAGVTQTPRYLIKTRGQQVTLSCSPISGHRSVSWYQQTPGQGLQFLFEYFSETQRNKGNFPGRFSGRQFSNSRSEMNVSTLELGDSALYLCASSPGQVSYEQYFGPGTRLTVT.

This rearrangement joins TRBV6-5 to TRBJ2-4; tentatively, D is TRBD1 (5 bases). V lost 6 bases and J lost 1, with 13 bases in between. The CDR3 runs to 15 residues. Looked up from germline, CDR1 is MNHEY and CDR2 is SVGAGI. The CDR3 DNA follows: TGTGCCAGCAGCCTGAGCTCAGGGGCCAAAAACATTCAGTACTTC. This gives the protein CASSLSSGAKNIQYF.

This clone was found once. The J gene is TRBJ2-5, the V gene TRBV3-1 (or the pseudogene TRBV3-2); 14 bases match TRBD2. This CDR3 is 20 amino acids long. V lost 0 bases, J lost 5 bases, and 14 bases stayed unmatched. CDR1 and CDR2 from the germline V gene are LGHDT and YNNKEL (reference sequence). The CDR3 coding sequence is TGTGCCAGCAGCCAAGATCTAGGGACTAGCGGGAGCTCAGGGCAGGAGACCCAGTACTTC. Protein product: CASSQDLGTSGSSGQETQYF.

This sequence joins TRBV28 and TRBJ2-7; D perhaps matches TRBD1 (5 bases). Trimming pared 0 bases from V and 4 bases from J, leaving 10 bases between. CDR1 and CDR2 (germline): MDHEN, SYDVKM. CDR3 length: 14 amino acids. CDR3 sequence reads: CASSLWGLVYEQYF. The CDR3 DNA reads as TGTGCCAGCAGTTTATGGGGGCTCGTTTACGAGCAGTACTTC.

The chain carries TRBV19 and TRBJ1-2; 7 bases match TRBD1. V lost 6 bases and J lost 4; bases outside the gene matches: 11. Germline V CDR1 and CDR2: LNHDA, SQIVND (reference sequence). The CDR3 runs 15 residues. The CDR3 reads CASSPMDRLRYGYTF. CDR3 DNA: TGTGCCAGTAGCCCGATGGACAGGTTGCGCTATGGCTACACCTTC.

CDR3 loop: CASSLIGRTGAMAGANVLTF. CDR3 bases: TGTGCCAGCAGCTTAATAGGCAGGACAGGGGCTATGGCTGGGGCCAACGTCCTGACTTTC. V and J are TRBV7-3 and TRBJ2-6; 9 bases are shared with TRBD1. Per the germline V gene, CDR1 is SGHTA and CDR2 is FQGTGA. The CDR3 consists of 20 residues. V trimming: 1 base; J trimming: 2 bases; junction bases outside the gene matches: 12.

V usage is TRBV5-8 and J usage is TRBJ2-1, with D maybe TRBD1 (6 bases). Germline V gene sequence: CDR1 SGHTS, CDR2 YDEGEE. Trimming took off 5 bases at V and 1 base at J, with 10 bases between the two ends. The length of the CDR3 is 14 residues. The DNA of the CDR3 is TGTGCCAGCAGTTCGAGGGGGTCCTACAATGAGCAGTTCTTC. It specifies CASSSRGSYNEQFF.

The CDR3 reads CASSFGGTGADTQYF. The CDR3 bases are TGCGCCAGCAGCTTTGGCGGGACAGGGGCAGATACGCAGTATTTT. V is TRBV5-1 and J is TRBJ2-3; the match to TRBD1 covers 10 bases. Germline V gene data show CDR1 as SGHRS and CDR2 as YFSETQ. Trimming removed 2 bases from V and 4 bases from J; junction bases left unmatched: 4. This CDR3 is 15 amino acids long.

This chain uses TRBV16 with TRBJ1-5, with a possible D match to TRBD1 (5 bases). The CDR3 runs to 15 residues. Germline V gene sequence: CDR1 KGHSY, CDR2 FQNENV. V lost 4 bases and J 2 bases, leaving 12 bases between the germline ends. The CDR3 reads CASSRNPGGNQPQHF. As DNA, the CDR3 is TGTGCCAGCAGCCGCAATCCGGGGGGCAATCAGCCCCAGCATTTT.

This clone occurred a few times. The chain links TRBV12-3 or TRBV12-4 to TRBJ2-7, with no clear D. V lost 5 bases to trimming and J lost 8 bases, with 13 bases between them. This CDR3 contains 12 residues. The CDR3 sequence is CASSPEVFQQYF. In DNA form, the CDR3 reads TGTGCCAGCAGTCCCGAGGTTTTTCAGCAGTACTTC.

The rearrangement joins TRBV4-1 to TRBJ2-7; 8 positions match TRBD2. Germline V lookup: CDR1 MGHRA, CDR2 YSYEKL. The junction had 5 bases not matched to a gene; V was cut back by 7 bases and J by 0 bases. The CDR3 length is 14 residues. In DNA form, the CDR3 reads TGCGCCAGCAAACAACTAGCGGTCTCCTACGAGCAGTACTTC. Amino acid sequence: CASKQLAVSYEQYF.